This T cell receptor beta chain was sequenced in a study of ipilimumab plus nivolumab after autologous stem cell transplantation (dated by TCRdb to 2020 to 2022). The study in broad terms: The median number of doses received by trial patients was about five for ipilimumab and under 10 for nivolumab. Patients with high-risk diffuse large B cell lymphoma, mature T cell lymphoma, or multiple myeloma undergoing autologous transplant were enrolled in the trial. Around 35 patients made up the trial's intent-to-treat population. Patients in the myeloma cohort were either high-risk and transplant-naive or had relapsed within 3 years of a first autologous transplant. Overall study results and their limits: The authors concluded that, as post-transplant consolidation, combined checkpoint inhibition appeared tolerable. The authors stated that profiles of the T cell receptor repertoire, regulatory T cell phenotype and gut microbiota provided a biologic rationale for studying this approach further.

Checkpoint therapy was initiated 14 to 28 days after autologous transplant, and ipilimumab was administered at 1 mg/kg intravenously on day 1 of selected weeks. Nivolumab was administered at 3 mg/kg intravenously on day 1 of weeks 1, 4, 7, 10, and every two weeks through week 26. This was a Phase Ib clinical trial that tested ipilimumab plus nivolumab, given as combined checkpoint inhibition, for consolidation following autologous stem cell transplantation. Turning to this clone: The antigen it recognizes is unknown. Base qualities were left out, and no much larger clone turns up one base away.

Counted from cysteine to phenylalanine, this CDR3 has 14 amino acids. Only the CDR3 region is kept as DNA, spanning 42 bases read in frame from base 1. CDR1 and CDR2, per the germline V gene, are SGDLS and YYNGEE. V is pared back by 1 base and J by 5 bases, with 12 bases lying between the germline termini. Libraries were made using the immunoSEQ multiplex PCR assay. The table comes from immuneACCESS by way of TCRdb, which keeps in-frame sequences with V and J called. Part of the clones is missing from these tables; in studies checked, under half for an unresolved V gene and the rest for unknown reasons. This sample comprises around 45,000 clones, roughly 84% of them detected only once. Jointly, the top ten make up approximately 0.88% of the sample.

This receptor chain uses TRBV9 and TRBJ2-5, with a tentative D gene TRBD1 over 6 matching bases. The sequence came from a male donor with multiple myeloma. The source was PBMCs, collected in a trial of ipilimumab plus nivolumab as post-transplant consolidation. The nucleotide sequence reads TGTGCCAGCAGCGTAATGGGGGCAGGGGAGACCCAGTACTTC. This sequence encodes CASSVMGAGETQYF.